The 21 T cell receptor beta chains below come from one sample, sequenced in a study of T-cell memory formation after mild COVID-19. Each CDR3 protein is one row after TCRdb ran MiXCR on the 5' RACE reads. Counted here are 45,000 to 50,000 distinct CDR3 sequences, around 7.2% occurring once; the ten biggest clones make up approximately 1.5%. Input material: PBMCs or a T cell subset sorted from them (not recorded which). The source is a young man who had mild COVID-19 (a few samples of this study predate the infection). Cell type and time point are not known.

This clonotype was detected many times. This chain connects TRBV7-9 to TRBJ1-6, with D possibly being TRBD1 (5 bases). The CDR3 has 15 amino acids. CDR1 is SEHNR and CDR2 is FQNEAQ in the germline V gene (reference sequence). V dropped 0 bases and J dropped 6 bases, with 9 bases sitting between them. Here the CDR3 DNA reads TGTGCCAGCAGCTTAGCCTCAGGGATTAATTCACCCCTCCACTTT. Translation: CASSLASGINSPLHF.

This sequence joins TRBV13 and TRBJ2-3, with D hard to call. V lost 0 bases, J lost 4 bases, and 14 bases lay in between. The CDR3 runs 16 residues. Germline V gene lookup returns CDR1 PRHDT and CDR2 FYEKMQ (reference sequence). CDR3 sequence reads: CASSLGPTGYADTQYF. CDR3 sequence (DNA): TGTGCCAGCAGCTTAGGGCCTACCGGGTATGCAGATACGCAGTATTTT. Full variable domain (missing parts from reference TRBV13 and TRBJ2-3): AAGVIQSPRHLIKEKRETATLKCYPIPRHDTVYWYQQGPGQDPQFLISFYEKMQSDKGSIPDRFSAQQFSDYHSELNMSSLELGDSALYFCASSLGPTGYADTQYFGPGTRLTVL.

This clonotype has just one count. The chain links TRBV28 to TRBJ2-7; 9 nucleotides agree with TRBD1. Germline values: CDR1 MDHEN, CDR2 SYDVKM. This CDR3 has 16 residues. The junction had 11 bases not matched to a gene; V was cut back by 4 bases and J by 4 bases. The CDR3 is CASSSNRGRELYEQYV. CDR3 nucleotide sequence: TGTGCCAGCAGTTCCAACAGGGGGCGGGAATTATACGAGCAGTACGTC.

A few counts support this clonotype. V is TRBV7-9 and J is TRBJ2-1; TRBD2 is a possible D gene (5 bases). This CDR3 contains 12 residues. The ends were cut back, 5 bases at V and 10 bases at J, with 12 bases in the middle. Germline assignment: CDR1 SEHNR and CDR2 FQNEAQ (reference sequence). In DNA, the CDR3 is TGTGCCAGCAGCCCCATAGGCGGGGAGCAGTTCTTC. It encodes CASSPIGGEQFF.

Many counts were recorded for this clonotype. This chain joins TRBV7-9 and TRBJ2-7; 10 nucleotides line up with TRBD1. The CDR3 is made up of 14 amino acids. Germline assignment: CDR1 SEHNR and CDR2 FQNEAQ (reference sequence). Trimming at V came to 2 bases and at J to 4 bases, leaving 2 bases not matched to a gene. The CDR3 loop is CASSLRDRGYEQYF. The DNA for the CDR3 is TGTGCCAGCAGCTTAAGGGACAGGGGTTACGAGCAGTACTTC.

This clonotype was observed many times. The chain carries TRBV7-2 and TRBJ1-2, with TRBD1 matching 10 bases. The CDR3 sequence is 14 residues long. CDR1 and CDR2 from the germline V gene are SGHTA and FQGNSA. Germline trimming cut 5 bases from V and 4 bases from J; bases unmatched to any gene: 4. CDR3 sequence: CASSMTGGRYGYTF. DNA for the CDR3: TGTGCCAGCAGCATGACAGGGGGCCGCTATGGCTACACCTTC.

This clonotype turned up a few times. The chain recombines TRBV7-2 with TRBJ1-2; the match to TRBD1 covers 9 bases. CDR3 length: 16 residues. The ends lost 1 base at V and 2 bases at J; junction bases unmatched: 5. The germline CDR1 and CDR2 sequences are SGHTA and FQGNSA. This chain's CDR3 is CASSLDGTGWNYGYTF. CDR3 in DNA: TGTGCCAGCAGCTTAGATGGGACAGGGTGGAACTATGGCTACACCTTC.

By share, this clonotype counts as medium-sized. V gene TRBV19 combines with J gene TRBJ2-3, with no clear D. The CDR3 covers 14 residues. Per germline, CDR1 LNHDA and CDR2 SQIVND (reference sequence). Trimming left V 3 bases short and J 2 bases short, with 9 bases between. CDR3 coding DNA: TGTGCCAGTAGTATTCCCGGTCTCACAGATACGCAGTATTTT. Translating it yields CASSIPGLTDTQYF.

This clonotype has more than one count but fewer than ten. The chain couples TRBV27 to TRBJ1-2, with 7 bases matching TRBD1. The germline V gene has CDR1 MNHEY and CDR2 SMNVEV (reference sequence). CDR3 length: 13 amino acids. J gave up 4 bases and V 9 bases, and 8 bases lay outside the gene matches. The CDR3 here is CARPGQSCYGYTF. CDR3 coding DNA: TGTGCCAGACCGGGACAGTCATGCTATGGCTACACCTTC.

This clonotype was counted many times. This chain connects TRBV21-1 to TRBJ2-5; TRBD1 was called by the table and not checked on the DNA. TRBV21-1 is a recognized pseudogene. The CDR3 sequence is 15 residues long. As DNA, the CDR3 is TGTGCCAGCAGCAACGATACAGGAAGGGGAGAGACCCAGTACTTC. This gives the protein CASSNDTGRGETQYF.

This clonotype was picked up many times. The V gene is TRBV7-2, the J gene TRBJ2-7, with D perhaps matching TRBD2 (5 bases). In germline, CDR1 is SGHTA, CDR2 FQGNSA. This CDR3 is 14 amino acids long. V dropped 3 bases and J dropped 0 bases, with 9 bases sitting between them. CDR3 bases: TGTGCCAGCAGCTTCTCGGGGAGCTCCTACGAGCAGTACTTC. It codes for CASSFSGSSYEQYF.

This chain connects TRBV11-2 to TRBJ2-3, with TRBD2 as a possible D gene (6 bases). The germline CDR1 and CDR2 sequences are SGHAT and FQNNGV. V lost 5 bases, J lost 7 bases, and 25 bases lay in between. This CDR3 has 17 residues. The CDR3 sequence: CASSAVGWRGHLNTQYF. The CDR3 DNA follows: TGTGCCAGCAGCGCGGTAGGATGGCGGGGTCATTTAAATACGCAGTATTTT.

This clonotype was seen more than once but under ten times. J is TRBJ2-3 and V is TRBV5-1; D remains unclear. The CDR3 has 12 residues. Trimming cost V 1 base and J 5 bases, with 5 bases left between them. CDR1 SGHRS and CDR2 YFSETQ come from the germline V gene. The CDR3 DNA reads TGCGCCAGCAGCTTGTTAGGAGATACGCAGTATTTT. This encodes CASSLLGDTQYF.

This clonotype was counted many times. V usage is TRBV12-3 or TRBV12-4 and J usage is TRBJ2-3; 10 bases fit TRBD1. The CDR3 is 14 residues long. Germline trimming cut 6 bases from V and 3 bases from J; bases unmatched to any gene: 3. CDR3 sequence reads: CASSRDRGTDTQYF. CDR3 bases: TGTGCCAGCAGCCGGGACAGGGGAACAGATACGCAGTATTTT.

CDR3 protein: CAWSVGGFTGELFF. The DNA for the CDR3 is TGTGCCTGGAGTGTTGGAGGGTTCACCGGGGAGCTGTTTTTT. The chain couples TRBV30 to TRBJ2-2; a weak D match, TRBD2 (6 bases). Germline CDR1 and CDR2: GTSNPN and SVGIG (reference sequence). The CDR3 loop spans 14 amino acids. The germline V and J ends were trimmed by 0 bases and 4 bases, with 9 bases remaining between them.

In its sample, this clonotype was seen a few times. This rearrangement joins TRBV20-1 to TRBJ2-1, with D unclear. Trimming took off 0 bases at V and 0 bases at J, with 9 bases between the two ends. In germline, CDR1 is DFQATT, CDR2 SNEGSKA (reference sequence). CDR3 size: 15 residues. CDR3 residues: CSARDDLSSYNEQFF. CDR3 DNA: TGCAGTGCTAGAGATGATCTTAGCTCCTACAATGAGCAGTTCTTC.

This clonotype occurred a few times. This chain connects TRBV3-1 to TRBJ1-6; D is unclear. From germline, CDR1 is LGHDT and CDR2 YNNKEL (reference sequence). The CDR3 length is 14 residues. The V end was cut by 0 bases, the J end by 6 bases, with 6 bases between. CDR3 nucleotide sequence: TGTGCCAGCAGCCAAGATCAGACTAATTCACCCCTCCACTTT. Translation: CASSQDQTNSPLHF.

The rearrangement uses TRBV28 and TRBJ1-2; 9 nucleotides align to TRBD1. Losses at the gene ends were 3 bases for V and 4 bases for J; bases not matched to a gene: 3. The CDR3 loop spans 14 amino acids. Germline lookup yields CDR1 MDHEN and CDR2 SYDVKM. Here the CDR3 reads CASSFLDRGYGYTF. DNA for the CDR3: TGTGCCAGCAGTTTTTTGGACAGGGGCTATGGCTACACCTTC.

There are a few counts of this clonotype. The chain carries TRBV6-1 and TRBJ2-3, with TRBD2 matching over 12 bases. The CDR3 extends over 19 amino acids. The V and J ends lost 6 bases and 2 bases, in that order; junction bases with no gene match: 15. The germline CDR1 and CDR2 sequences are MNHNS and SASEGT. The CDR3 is CASRSGQGGLAGHTDTQYF. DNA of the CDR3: TGTGCCAGCAGATCGGGACAGGGCGGACTAGCGGGGCACACAGATACGCAGTATTTT.

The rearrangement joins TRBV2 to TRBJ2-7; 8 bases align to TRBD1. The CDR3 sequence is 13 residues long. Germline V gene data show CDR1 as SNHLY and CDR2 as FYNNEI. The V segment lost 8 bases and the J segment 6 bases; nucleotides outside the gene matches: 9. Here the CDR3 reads CASGPDRGPEQYV. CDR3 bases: TGTGCCAGCGGACCCGACAGGGGACCCGAGCAGTACGTC.

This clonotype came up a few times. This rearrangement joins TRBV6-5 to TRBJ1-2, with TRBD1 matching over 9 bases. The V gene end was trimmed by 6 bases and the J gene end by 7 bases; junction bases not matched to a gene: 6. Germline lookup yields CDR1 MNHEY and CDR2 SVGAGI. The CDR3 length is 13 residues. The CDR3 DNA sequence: TGTGCCAGCAGGACAGGGGGGAACCCTGGCTACACCTTC. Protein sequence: CASRTGGNPGYTF.